The 12 T cell receptor beta chains presented below share a single source sample, sequenced in a study of T cell clonotyping in hematopoietic cell transplantation. Only in-frame clones appear in the TCRdb table, and some are missing; sequencing was by immunoSEQ multiplex PCR. The sample shows thousands of clones, more than 80% of them seen only once. The sample in question was PBMCs, obtained 180 days after allogeneic stem cell transplant. All receptors come from a female patient between 50 and 60 years old who had an allogeneic stem cell transplant from an unrelated donor, so the T cells may come from the graft donor. Some clones in this sample may be carry-over from other donors' samples.

This chain uses TRBV2 with TRBJ2-2, with 9 bases identical to TRBD1. Trimming removed 8 bases from V and 6 bases from J; junction bases left unmatched: 7. CDR1 is SNHLY and CDR2 is FYNNEI in the germline V gene. The CDR3 is 14 amino acids. The CDR3 loop is CASVKTGGPGELFF. The DNA for the CDR3 is TGTGCCAGCGTTAAGACAGGGGGGCCCGGGGAGCTGTTTTTT.

V and J are TRBV7-9 and TRBJ2-5, with D perhaps being TRBD1 or TRBD2 (5 bases each). The V gene lost 1 base and the J gene lost 5 bases, with 23 bases spanning the gap. The CDR3 runs to 18 residues. CDR1 is SEHNR, CDR2 FQNEAQ, per germline (reference sequence). CDR3 loop: CASSLVGGYVLRWETQYF. The CDR3 DNA reads as TGTGCCAGCAGCTTAGTTGGGGGATACGTGCTACGGTGGGAGACCCAGTACTTC.

The chain couples TRBV7-9 to TRBJ1-3, with D possibly TRBD1 on 6 matching bases. Germline V lookup: CDR1 SEHNR, CDR2 FQNEAQ (reference sequence). This CDR3 region has 16 residues. V was shortened by 4 bases and J by 2 bases, with 15 bases between the two germline ends. The CDR3 DNA follows: TGTGCCAGCAGCTGGGGGCAGCCAGGGGCTGGAAACACCATATATTTT. Encoded protein: CASSWGQPGAGNTIYF.

This clone was seen a few times. The chain recombines TRBV10-3 with TRBJ2-7; D is tentatively TRBD1 or TRBD2 (6 bases each). The V end was cut by 4 bases, the J end by 4 bases, with 11 bases between. The germline CDR1 and CDR2 sequences are ENHRY and SYGVKD. This CDR3 has 13 residues. CDR3 sequence: CAISVRGDYEQYV. The DNA of the CDR3 is TGTGCCATCAGTGTTAGGGGGGATTACGAGCAGTACGTC.

This chain links TRBV19 with TRBJ1-1, with TRBD1 matching 8 bases. Germline CDR1 is LNHDA and CDR2 is SQIVND (reference sequence). The CDR3 is 14 residues long. Germline trimming cut 0 bases from V and 7 bases from J; bases unmatched to any gene: 4. This CDR3 reads CASSIDDRGFEAFF. In DNA, the CDR3 is TGTGCCAGTAGTATAGACGACAGGGGCTTTGAAGCTTTCTTT.

This chain joins TRBV10-3 and TRBJ2-3; tentatively, D is TRBD2 (6 bases). Germline V CDR1 and CDR2: ENHRY, SYGVKD. With 5 bases removed from V and 0 bases from J, the gap between germline ends came to 12 bases. CDR3 size: 15 residues. The CDR3 DNA reads as TGTGCCATCAGTCAGGGAGGTGGAAGCACAGATACGCAGTATTTT. It specifies CAISQGGGSTDTQYF.

The chain links TRBV6-5 to TRBJ2-7; 7 bases map to TRBD2. The germline V gene encodes CDR1 MNHEY and CDR2 SVGAGI. The CDR3 is 13 amino acids. Losses at the gene ends were 6 bases for V and 0 bases for J; bases not matched to a gene: 2. The CDR3 sequence is CASRRDYSYEQYV. The CDR3 coding sequence is TGTGCCAGCAGGAGGGACTACTCCTACGAGCAGTACGTC.

V is TRBV20-1 and J is TRBJ1-2; D unresolved. The CDR3 extends over 11 amino acids. Trimming stripped 3 bases from V and 8 bases from J, with 10 bases between. Germline CDR1 DFQATT, CDR2 SNEGSKA (reference sequence). CDR3 DNA: TGCAGTGCTAGCGCTCGTCGAGGCTACACCTTC. Translation gives CSASARRGYTF.

This clone was observed a single time. The chain is built from TRBV29-1 and TRBJ1-2, with D possibly being TRBD1 (6 bases). Between the trimmed V and J ends, which lost 7 bases and 4 bases, there was a span of 13 bases. Germline CDR1 is SQVTM and CDR2 is ANQGSEA. CDR3 size: 12 residues. DNA of the CDR3: TGCAGCGCCGGGGGCAGCTTCTATGGCTACACCTTC. Translation gives CSAGGSFYGYTF.

V is TRBV2 and J is TRBJ1-6; D is undetermined. Germline V gives CDR1 SNHLY, CDR2 FYNNEI. V lost 3 bases, J lost 14 bases, and 14 bases lay in between. The CDR3 covers 13 residues. The CDR3 loop is CASSETGNPALHF. The CDR3 DNA reads as TGTGCCAGCAGTGAGACCGGGAACCCGGCCCTCCACTTT.

Details on this clone: The sample holds other DNA sequences that translate to the same CDR3. The chain has TRBV19 and TRBJ1-1; D gene uncertain. Trimming removed 1 base at V and 2 bases at J, with 8 bases between. Looked up from germline, CDR1 is LNHDA and CDR2 is SQIVND (reference sequence). The CDR3 length is 14 residues. CDR3 region: CASSIVWGNTEAFF. As DNA, the CDR3 is TGTGCCAGTAGTATAGTCTGGGGAAACACTGAAGCTTTCTTT.

The chain combines TRBV5-1 with TRBJ2-5; TRBD1 might be the D (6 bases). V lost 4 bases to trimming and J lost 4 bases, with 11 bases between them. The CDR3 is made up of 13 amino acids. In germline, CDR1 is SGHRS, CDR2 YFSETQ. The CDR3 DNA is TGCGCCAGCAGCCCAGGGGTCGTAGAGACCCAGTACTTC. Amino acids: CASSPGVVETQYF.